The clone carrying this T cell receptor beta chain has only a few counts. Its antigen is still unknown. Reverse transcription of all isolated RNA meant that expressed TCRB transcripts were sequenced. Assay: immunoSEQ multiplex PCR; the TCRdb copy retains only in-frame clones and omits some. This table has 300,000 or so clones, 13% appearing once. The CDR3 sequence is 15 residues long. Germline values: CDR1 MGHRA, CDR2 YSYEKL. Trimming took 0 bases from V and 10 from J, leaving 16 bases between them. The data derive from a study of beta chain features in type 1 diabetes. As for the study in general: Healthy donors and patients showed comparable age, gender and cell yields. Study-level points and caveats: Moderate yet significant TCRB CDR3 shortening was seen in Type 1 diabetes patients in all four CD4+ subsets.

This TCR came from a woman under 30 with type 1 diabetes. This sequence joins TRBV4-1 and TRBJ2-1; TRBD2 might be the D (5 bases). Sequenced input: naive CD4+ T cells from blood. The CDR3 protein is CASSQDFRTSGEQFF. DNA for the CDR3: TGCGCCAGCAGCCAAGATTTTAGAACTAGTGGCGAGCAGTTCTTC.